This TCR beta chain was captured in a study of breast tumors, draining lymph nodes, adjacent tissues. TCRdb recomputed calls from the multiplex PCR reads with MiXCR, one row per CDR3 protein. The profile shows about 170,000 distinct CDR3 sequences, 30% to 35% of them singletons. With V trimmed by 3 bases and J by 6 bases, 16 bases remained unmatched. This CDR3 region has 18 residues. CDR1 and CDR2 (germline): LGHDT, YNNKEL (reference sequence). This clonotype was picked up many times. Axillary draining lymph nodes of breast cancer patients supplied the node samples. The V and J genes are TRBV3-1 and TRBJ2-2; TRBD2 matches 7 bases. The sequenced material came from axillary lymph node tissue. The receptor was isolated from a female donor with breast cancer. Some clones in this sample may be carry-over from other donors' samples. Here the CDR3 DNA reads TGTGCCAGCAGCCAGGAAAGGGAGGGGCTAGCGGAAGCCGGGGAGCTGTTTTTT. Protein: CASSQEREGLAEAGELFF. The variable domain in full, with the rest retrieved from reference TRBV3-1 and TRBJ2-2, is DTAVSQTPKYLVTQMGNDKSIKCEQNLGHDTMYWYKQDSKKFLKIMFSYNNKELIINETVPNRFSPKSPDKAHLNLHINSLELGDSAVYFCASSQEREGLAEAGELFFGEGSRLTVL.